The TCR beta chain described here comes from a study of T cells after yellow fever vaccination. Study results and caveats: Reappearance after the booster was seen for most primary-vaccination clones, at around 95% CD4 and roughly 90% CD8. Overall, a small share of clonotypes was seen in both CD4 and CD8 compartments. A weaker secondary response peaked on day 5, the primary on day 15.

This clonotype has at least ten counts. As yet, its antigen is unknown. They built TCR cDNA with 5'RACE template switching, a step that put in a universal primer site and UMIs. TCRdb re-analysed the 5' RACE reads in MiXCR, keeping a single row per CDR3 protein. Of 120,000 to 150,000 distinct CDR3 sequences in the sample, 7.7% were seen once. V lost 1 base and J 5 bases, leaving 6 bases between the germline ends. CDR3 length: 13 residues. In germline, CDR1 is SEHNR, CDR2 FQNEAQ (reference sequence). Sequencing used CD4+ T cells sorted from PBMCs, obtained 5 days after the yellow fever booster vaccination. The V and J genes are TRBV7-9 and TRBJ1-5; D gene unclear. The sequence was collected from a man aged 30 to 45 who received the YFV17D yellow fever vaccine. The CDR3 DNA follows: TGTGCCAGCAGCTTAGACCGCTATCAGCCCCAGCATTTT. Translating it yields CASSLDRYQPQHF.